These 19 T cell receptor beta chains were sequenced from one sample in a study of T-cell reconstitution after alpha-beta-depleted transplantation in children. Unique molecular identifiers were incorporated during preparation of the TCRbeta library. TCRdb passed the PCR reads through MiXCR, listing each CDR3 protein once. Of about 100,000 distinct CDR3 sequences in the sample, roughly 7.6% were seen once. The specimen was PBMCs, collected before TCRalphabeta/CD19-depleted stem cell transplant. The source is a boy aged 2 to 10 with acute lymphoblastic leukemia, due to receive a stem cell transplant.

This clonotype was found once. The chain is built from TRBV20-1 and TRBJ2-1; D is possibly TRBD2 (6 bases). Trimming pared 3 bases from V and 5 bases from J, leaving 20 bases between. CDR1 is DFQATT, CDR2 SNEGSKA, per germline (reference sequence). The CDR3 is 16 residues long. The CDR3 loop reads CSASAFLASANNEQFF. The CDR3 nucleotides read TGCAGTGCTAGTGCTTTTTTGGCTAGCGCCAACAATGAGCAGTTCTTC.

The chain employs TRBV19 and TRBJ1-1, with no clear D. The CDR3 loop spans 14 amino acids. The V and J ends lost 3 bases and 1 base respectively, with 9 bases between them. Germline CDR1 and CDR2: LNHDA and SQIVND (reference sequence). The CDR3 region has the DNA TGTGCCAGTAGTATGGAGTGGACGAACACTGAAGCTTTCTTT. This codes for CASSMEWTNTEAFF.

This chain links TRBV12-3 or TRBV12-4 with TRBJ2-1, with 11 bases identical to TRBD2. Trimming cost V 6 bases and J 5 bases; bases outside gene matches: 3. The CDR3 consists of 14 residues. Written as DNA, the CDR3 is TGTGCCAGCAGCATAGCGGGGGGGAACAATGAGCAGTTCTTC. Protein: CASSIAGGNNEQFF.

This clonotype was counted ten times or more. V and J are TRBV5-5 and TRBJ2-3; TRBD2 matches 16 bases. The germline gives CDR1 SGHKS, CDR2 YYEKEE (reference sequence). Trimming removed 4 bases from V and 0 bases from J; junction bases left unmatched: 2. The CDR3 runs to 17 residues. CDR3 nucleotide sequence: TGTGCCAGCAGCCCGGGACTAGCGGGGGGGAGCACAGATACGCAGTATTTT. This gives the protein CASSPGLAGGSTDTQYF.

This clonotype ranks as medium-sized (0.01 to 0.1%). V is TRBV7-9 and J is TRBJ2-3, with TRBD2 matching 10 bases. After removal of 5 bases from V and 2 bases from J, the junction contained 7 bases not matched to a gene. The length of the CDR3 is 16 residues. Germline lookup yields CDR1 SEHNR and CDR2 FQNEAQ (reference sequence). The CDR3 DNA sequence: TGTGCCAGCAGCCCTCCCCTAGCGGGGGTCACAGATACGCAGTATTTT. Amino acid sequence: CASSPPLAGVTDTQYF. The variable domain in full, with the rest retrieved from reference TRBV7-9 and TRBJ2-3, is DTGVSQNPRHKITKRGQNVTFRCDPISEHNRLYWYRQTLGQGPEFLTYFQNEAQLEKSRLLSDRFSAERPKGSFSTLEIQRTEQGDSAMYLCASSPPLAGVTDTQYFGPGTRLTVL.

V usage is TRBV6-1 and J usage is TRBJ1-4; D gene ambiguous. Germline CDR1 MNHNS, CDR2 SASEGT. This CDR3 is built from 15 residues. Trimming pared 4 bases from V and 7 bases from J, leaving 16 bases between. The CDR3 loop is CASSAYHSQLEKLFF. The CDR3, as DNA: TGTGCCAGCAGTGCCTACCACTCCCAGCTTGAAAAACTGTTTTTT.

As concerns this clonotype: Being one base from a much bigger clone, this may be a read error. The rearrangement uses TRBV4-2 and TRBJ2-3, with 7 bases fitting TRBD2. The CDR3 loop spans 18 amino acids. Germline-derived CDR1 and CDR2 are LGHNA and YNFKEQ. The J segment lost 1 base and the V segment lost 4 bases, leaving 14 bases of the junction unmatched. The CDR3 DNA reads TGTGCCAGCAGCCCTCGGAGCGGGGATATCTCCCGCACAGATACGCAGTATTTT. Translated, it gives CASSPRSGDISRTDTQYF.

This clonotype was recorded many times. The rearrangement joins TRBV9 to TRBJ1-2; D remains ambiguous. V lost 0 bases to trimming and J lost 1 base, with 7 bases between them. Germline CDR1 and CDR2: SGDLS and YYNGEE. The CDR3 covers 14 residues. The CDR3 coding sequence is TGTGCCAGCAGCGTAGGCGGCCTTAACTATGGCTACACCTTC. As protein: CASSVGGLNYGYTF.

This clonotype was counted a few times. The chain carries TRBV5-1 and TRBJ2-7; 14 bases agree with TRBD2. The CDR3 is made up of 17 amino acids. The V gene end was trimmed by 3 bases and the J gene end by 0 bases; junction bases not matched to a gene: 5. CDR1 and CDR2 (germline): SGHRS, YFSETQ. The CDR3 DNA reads TGCGCCAGCAGCTGGACTAGCGGGGGGCTAAGCTCCTACGAGCAGTACTTC. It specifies CASSWTSGGLSSYEQYF.

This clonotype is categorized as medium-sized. Here the CDR3 reads CASSPIGTSGNTIYF. CDR3 sequence (DNA): TGTGCCAGCAGCCCAATCGGGACATCTGGAAACACCATATATTTT. The chain recombines TRBV9 with TRBJ1-3; D possibly corresponds to TRBD1 (6 bases). Germline loops: CDR1 SGDLS, CDR2 YYNGEE. V dropped 4 bases and J dropped 1 base, with 12 bases sitting between them. The length of the CDR3 is 15 residues.

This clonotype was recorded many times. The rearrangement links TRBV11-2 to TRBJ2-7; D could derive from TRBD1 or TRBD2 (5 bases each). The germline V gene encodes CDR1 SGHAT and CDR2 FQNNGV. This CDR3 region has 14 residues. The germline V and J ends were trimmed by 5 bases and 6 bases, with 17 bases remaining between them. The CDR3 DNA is TGTGCCAGCAGCAATTTACGGGACGGATCCGAGCAGTACTTC. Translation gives CASSNLRDGSEQYF.

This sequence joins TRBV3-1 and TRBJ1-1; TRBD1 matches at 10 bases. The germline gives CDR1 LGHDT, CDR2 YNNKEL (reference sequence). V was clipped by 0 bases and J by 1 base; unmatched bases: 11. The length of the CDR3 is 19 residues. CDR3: CASSQDFVGTGATNTEAFF. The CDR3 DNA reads TGTGCCAGCAGCCAAGATTTCGTCGGGACAGGGGCGACGAACACTGAAGCTTTCTTT.

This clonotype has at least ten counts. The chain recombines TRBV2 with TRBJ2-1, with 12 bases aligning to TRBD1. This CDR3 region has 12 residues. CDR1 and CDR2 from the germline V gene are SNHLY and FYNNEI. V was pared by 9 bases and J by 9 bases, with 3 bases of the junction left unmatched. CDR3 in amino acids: CASLGQGAEQFF. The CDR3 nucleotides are TGTGCCAGTCTGGGACAGGGGGCTGAGCAGTTCTTC.

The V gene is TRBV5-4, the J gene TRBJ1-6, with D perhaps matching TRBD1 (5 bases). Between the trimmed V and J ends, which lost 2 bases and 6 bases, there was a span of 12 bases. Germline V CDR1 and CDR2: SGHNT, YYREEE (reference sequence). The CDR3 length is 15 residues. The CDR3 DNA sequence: TGTGCCAGCAGCTTTGAGCAGGGAGTTAATTCACCCCTCCACTTT. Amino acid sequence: CASSFEQGVNSPLHF. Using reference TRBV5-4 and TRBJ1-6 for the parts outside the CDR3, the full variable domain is ETGVTQSPTHLIKTRGQQVTLRCSSQSGHNTVSWYQQALGQGPQFIFQYYREEENGRGNFPPRFSGLQFPNYSSELNVNALELDDSALYLCASSFEQGVNSPLHFGNGTRLTVT.

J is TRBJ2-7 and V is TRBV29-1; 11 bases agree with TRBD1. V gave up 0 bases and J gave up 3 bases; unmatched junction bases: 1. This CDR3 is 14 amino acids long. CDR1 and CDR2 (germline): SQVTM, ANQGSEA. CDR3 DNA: TGCAGCGTTGAAGAGGGGACAGGGGGCTACGAGCAGTACTTC. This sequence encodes CSVEEGTGGYEQYF.

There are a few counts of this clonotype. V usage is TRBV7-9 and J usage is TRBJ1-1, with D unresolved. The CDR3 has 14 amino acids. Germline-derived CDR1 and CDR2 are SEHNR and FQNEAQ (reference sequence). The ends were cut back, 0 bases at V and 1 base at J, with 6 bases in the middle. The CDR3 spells CASSLAGTNTEAFF. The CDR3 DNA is TGTGCCAGCAGCTTAGCCGGCACGAACACTGAAGCTTTCTTT. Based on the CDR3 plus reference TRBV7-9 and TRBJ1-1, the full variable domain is DTGVSQNPRHKITKRGQNVTFRCDPISEHNRLYWYRQTLGQGPEFLTYFQNEAQLEKSRLLSDRFSAERPKGSFSTLEIQRTEQGDSAMYLCASSLAGTNTEAFFGQGTRLTVV.

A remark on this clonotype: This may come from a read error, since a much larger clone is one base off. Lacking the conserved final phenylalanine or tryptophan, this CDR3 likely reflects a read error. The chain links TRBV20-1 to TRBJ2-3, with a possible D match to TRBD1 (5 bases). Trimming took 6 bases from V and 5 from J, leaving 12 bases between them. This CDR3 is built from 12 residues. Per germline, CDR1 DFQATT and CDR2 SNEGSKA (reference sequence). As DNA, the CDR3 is TGCAGTGCGACAGTAGAACGAGATACGCAGTATATT. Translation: CSATVERDTQYI.

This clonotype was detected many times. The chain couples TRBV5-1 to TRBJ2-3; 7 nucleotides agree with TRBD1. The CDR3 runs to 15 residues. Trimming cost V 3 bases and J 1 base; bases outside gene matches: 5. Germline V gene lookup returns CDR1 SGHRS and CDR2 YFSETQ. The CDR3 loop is CASSYSTGGTDTQYF. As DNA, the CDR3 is TGCGCCAGCAGCTATAGTACAGGGGGCACAGATACGCAGTATTTT.

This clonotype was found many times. The CDR3 DNA follows: TGTGCCACCAGCAGAGTAGGGTCCTACAATGAGCAGTTCTTC. It encodes CATSRVGSYNEQFF. The gene calls are TRBV15 and TRBJ2-1; D is undetermined. V dropped 1 base and J dropped 1 base, with 5 bases sitting between them. Germline V gene sequence: CDR1 LNHNV, CDR2 YYDKDF (reference sequence). The CDR3 is made up of 14 amino acids. Together with reference TRBV15 and TRBJ2-1, the CDR3 gives the full variable domain: DAMVIQNPRYQVTQFGKPVTLSCSQTLNHNVMYWYQQKSSQAPKLLFHYYDKDFNNEADTPDNFQSRRPNTSFCFLDIRSPGLGDTAMYLCATSRVGSYNEQFFGPGTRLTVL.